These 19 T cell receptor beta chains came from one sample sequenced in a study of neurological immune-mediated disorders (dated by TCRdb to between 2018 and 2020). The method was 5' RACE. The run used an Illumina HiSeq 2500. TCRdb handled the public reads itself, with Q25 trimming in fastp and clone calling in MiXCR, and kept productive beta chains. When rows share a CDR3 protein, they turn into one entry using the most common DNA and genes. The sample contains 40,000 to 60,000 distinct CDR3 sequences, 10% to 15% of them found a single time. The ten largest clones represent 4.5% of the sample. In light of the paper, this sample's time point label describes: longitudinal time-point 2. Sequencing input: PBMCs. Receptors originate from a male donor with HTLV-1-associated myelopathy (HAM/TSP).

This clonotype was counted only a few times. V and J are TRBV5-1 and TRBJ2-1; 10 bases map to TRBD2. The CDR3 is 17 amino acids. Trimming took 2 bases from V and 2 from J; bases not matched to a gene: 7. Germline-derived CDR1 and CDR2 are SGHRS and YFSETQ. CDR3 bases: TGCGCCAGCAGCTTTGTAGCGGGGGGAACTACCTACAATGAGCAGTTCTTC. This sequence encodes CASSFVAGGTTYNEQFF.

This clonotype has at least ten counts. The chain joins TRBV7-7 to TRBJ1-1; D not resolved. Trimming pared 2 bases from V and 6 bases from J, leaving 10 bases between. The CDR3 covers 13 residues. Germline V CDR1 and CDR2: SSHAT, FNYEAQ (reference sequence). The CDR3 DNA reads TGTGCCAGCAGCTTACACCGGGCTTCTGAAGCTTTCTTT. It is translated as CASSLHRASEAFF.

At least ten counts were recorded for this clonotype. The chain combines TRBV5-6 with TRBJ2-3, with a tentative D call TRBD2 (6 bases). The CDR3 loop spans 13 amino acids. Germline loops: CDR1 SGHDT, CDR2 YYEEEE. V lost 7 bases, J lost 1 base, and 10 bases lay in between. In nucleotides, the CDR3 is TGTGCCAGCGGAGGGCAGGGCACAGATACGCAGTATTTT. It codes for CASGGQGTDTQYF.

This clonotype is medium-sized. The chain combines TRBV5-1 with TRBJ1-6, with D hard to call. The CDR3 sequence is 13 residues long. Germline loops: CDR1 SGHRS, CDR2 YFSETQ. V shed 5 bases and J shed 6 bases, with 9 bases lying between them. In DNA, the CDR3 is TGCGCCAGCAGAAAGGATGGTAATTCACCCCTCCACTTT. This codes for CASRKDGNSPLHF.

This clonotype showed up many times. V and J are TRBV20-1 and TRBJ1-1; possibly TRBD1 for D (5 bases). Germline-derived CDR1 and CDR2 are DFQATT and SNEGSKA (reference sequence). This CDR3 region has 14 residues. V lost 4 bases and J lost 4, with 16 bases in between. This CDR3 is CSATPVGGSTEAFF. The CDR3 DNA follows: TGCAGTGCTACCCCCGTCGGGGGGAGCACTGAAGCTTTCTTT.

Ten or more counts support this clonotype. The chain is built from TRBV10-3 and TRBJ2-2, with D tentatively TRBD1 (5 bases). V dropped 11 bases and J dropped 3 bases, with 16 bases sitting between them. CDR3 length: 14 amino acids. The germline V gene has CDR1 ENHRY and CDR2 SYGVKD. This chain's CDR3 is CASRQGVDTGELFF. As DNA, the CDR3 is TGTGCCTCCAGGCAGGGTGTGGACACCGGGGAGCTGTTTTTT.

This clonotype was recorded many times. This sequence joins TRBV28 and TRBJ2-7; 7 bases align to TRBD1. The CDR3 is 15 residues long. Germline CDR1 is MDHEN and CDR2 is SYDVKM. J gave up 2 bases and V 6 bases, and 10 bases lay outside the gene matches. CDR3 coding DNA: TGTGCCAGCAGGGCCCGGGACAGATCAACCTACGAGCAGTACTTC. Its translation is CASRARDRSTYEQYF.

This clonotype has ten or more counts. V and J are TRBV6-2 or TRBV6-3 and TRBJ2-5; TRBD2 matches at 9 bases. The CDR3 loop spans 14 amino acids. The V and J ends lost 10 bases and 5 bases, in that order; junction bases with no gene match: 11. Germline loops: CDR1 MNHEY, CDR2 SVGEGT. The CDR3, as DNA: TGTGCCACCCGCCGTGGCGGGGGGGCGGAGACCCAGTACTTC. This encodes CATRRGGGAETQYF.

In this sample, this clonotype turned up many times. The J gene is TRBJ2-7, the V gene TRBV5-5; tentative D call: TRBD2 (6 bases). Between the trimmed V and J ends, which lost 2 bases and 2 bases, there was a span of 11 bases. The germline gives CDR1 SGHKS, CDR2 YYEKEE (reference sequence). The CDR3 contains 14 residues. Written as DNA, the CDR3 is TGTGCCAGCAGCTTCGGGGGTAGCACCTACGAGCAGTACTTC. It specifies CASSFGGSTYEQYF. The variable domain in full, completed from reference TRBV5-5 and TRBJ2-7, reads DAGVTQSPTHLIKTRGQQVTLRCSPISGHKSVSWYQQVLGQGPQFIFQYYEKEERGRGNFPDRFSARQFPNYSSELNVNALLLGDSALYLCASSFGGSTYEQYFGPGTRLTVT.

The rearrangement links TRBV5-1 to TRBJ2-5, with D uncertain. Looked up from germline, CDR1 is SGHRS and CDR2 is YFSETQ. The CDR3 is 12 amino acids. The V gene lost 0 bases and the J gene lost 3 bases, with 3 bases spanning the gap. CDR3 residues: CASSLAKETQYF. In nucleotides, the CDR3 is TGCGCCAGCAGCTTGGCCAAAGAGACCCAGTACTTC.

At least ten counts were recorded for this clonotype. This chain uses TRBV7-2 with TRBJ1-4, with 8 positions matching TRBD1. J was trimmed by 7 bases and V by 5 bases; bases with no gene match: 9. In germline, CDR1 is SGHTA, CDR2 FQGNSA. The CDR3 is 15 amino acids. The CDR3 DNA reads TGTGCCAGCAGCGTACAGACAGGGGTTAGTGAAAAACTGTTTTTT. Translation gives CASSVQTGVSEKLFF.

This clonotype was recorded at least ten times. V usage is TRBV5-5 and J usage is TRBJ1-5; 7 bases agree with TRBD1. There are 16 residues in the CDR3. V dropped 2 bases and J dropped 0; count of bases not matched to a gene: 5. Germline CDR1 SGHKS, CDR2 YYEKEE (reference sequence). CDR3 residues: CASSFQGGNSNQPQHF. The CDR3 bases are TGTGCCAGCAGCTTCCAGGGGGGAAATAGCAATCAGCCCCAGCATTTT.

Notes on this clonotype: One end of the junction does not line up with germline, which may come from a read error. The chain couples TRBV28 to TRBJ2-6, with D maybe TRBD1 (5 bases). The CDR3 covers 14 residues. Germline lookup yields CDR1 MDHEN and CDR2 SYDVKM. This CDR3 reads CPSSFRAGANVLTF. CDR3 DNA sequence: TGTCCCAGCAGTTTCAGGGCCGGGGCCAACGTCCTGACTTTC.

This clonotype was observed many times. This chain joins TRBV24-1 and TRBJ2-5; D unclear. The V end lost 2 bases, the J end lost 5 bases, and 11 bases lay between the germline ends. The CDR3 contains 14 residues. In germline, CDR1 is KGHDR, CDR2 SFDVKD. The CDR3 region has the DNA TGTGCCACCAGTGATTCCCGGCTCATCGAGACCCAGTACTTC. Protein product: CATSDSRLIETQYF.

This clonotype showed up many times. The rearrangement uses TRBV12-3 or TRBV12-4 and TRBJ2-4, with 11 positions matching TRBD1. CDR3 length: 17 amino acids. Trimming cost V 2 bases and J 1 base; bases outside gene matches: 4. The DNA of the CDR3 is TGTGCCAGCAGTTTAATGGGACAGGGGGAGGCCAAAAACATTCAGTACTTC. Protein: CASSLMGQGEAKNIQYF.

This clonotype has at least ten counts. V and J are TRBV5-1 and TRBJ2-7; 9 positions match TRBD1. Germline CDR1 reads SGHRS; CDR2 reads YFSETQ. The CDR3 consists of 15 residues. The ends lost 1 base at V and 4 bases at J; junction bases unmatched: 6. This CDR3 is CASSLLRDRDYEQYF. As DNA, the CDR3 is TGCGCCAGCAGCTTGTTGCGGGACAGGGATTACGAGCAGTACTTC.

This clonotype was found many times. The V and J genes are TRBV7-2 and TRBJ2-5, with 7 nucleotides matching TRBD1. Germline V gives CDR1 SGHTA, CDR2 FQGNSA. The length of the CDR3 is 14 residues. The J segment lost 7 bases and the V segment lost 1 base, leaving 6 bases of the junction unmatched. The CDR3 loop is CASSLERTGPTQYF. In DNA, the CDR3 is TGTGCCAGCAGCTTAGAGCGGACAGGACCGACCCAGTACTTC.

Ten or more counts support this clonotype. The chain employs TRBV12-3 or TRBV12-4 and TRBJ1-5; D unresolved. This CDR3 is 14 amino acids long. V lost 3 bases to trimming and J lost 6 bases, with 12 bases between them. The CDR3 loop reads CASSFMQVGQPQHF. The CDR3, as DNA: TGTGCCAGCAGTTTTATGCAGGTTGGTCAGCCCCAGCATTTT.

This chain connects TRBV12-3 or TRBV12-4 to TRBJ2-5; D remains ambiguous. This CDR3 is 13 amino acids long. The V end lost 4 bases, the J end lost 5 bases, and 11 bases lay between the germline ends. The CDR3 protein is CASSSGSVETQYF. In DNA form, the CDR3 reads TGTGCCAGCAGTTCAGGATCAGTGGAGACCCAGTACTTC.